These 13 T cell receptor beta chains were all obtained from the same sample, sequenced in a study of neurological immune-mediated disorders. TCRdb re-called the 5' RACE reads through MiXCR, storing one row per CDR3 protein. The data contain about 36,000 distinct CDR3 sequences, over 9% of them seen just once; the ten biggest clones take up about 7%. Source material: PBMCs. Receptor source: a woman in her 30s with HTLV-1-associated myelopathy (HAM/TSP).

The table lists this clonotype with many counts. The chain combines TRBV7-2 with TRBJ2-7; possibly TRBD1 for D (6 bases). The CDR3 has 15 residues. The V end lost 3 bases, the J end lost 5 bases, and 17 bases lay between the germline ends. CDR1 is SGHTA and CDR2 is FQGNSA in the germline V gene. The CDR3 DNA is TGTGCCAGCAGCTTCCCTAGCACAGGGATGAACGAGCAGTACTTC. Its translation is CASSFPSTGMNEQYF.

This clonotype was recorded at least ten times. This chain joins TRBV12-3 or TRBV12-4 and TRBJ1-1, with D tentatively TRBD1 (5 bases). The CDR3 has 14 amino acids. With 4 bases removed from V and 1 base from J, the gap between germline ends came to 10 bases. CDR3 residues: CASSSRDGNTEAFF. CDR3 nucleotides: TGTGCCAGCAGTTCCCGGGACGGGAACACTGAAGCTTTCTTT.

This clonotype was recorded at least ten times. The gene calls are TRBV27 and TRBJ2-3; 8 bases are shared with TRBD2. The CDR3 contains 17 residues. Germline CDR1 and CDR2: MNHEY and SMNVEV (reference sequence). V was clipped by 2 bases and J by 2 bases; unmatched bases: 9. CDR3 sequence (DNA): TGTGCCAGCAGTTTACCTAGCGGGCATCTCCACACAGATACGCAGTATTTT. Residues: CASSLPSGHLHTDTQYF.

This clonotype was observed many times. V gene TRBV5-5 combines with J gene TRBJ2-7; D might be TRBD2 (6 bases). V lost 0 bases and J 3 bases, leaving 13 bases between the germline ends. The CDR3 sequence is 15 residues long. Looked up from germline, CDR1 is SGHKS and CDR2 is YYEKEE (reference sequence). The CDR3: CASSLAGGFGYEQYF. The CDR3 DNA is TGTGCCAGCAGCTTGGCCGGGGGTTTTGGCTACGAGCAGTACTTC. The whole variable domain, remainder taken from reference TRBV5-5 and TRBJ2-7, is DAGVTQSPTHLIKTRGQQVTLRCSPISGHKSVSWYQQVLGQGPQFIFQYYEKEERGRGNFPDRFSARQFPNYSSELNVNALLLGDSALYLCASSLAGGFGYEQYFGPGTRLTVT.

This clonotype has ten or more counts. This rearrangement joins TRBV29-1 to TRBJ2-1; D may match TRBD1 or TRBD2 (6 bases each). Between the trimmed V and J ends, which lost 0 bases and 4 bases, there was a span of 16 bases. The CDR3 runs 16 residues. Germline lookup yields CDR1 SQVTM and CDR2 ANQGSEA. The CDR3 nucleotides are TGCAGCGTTGAAGATCGGGGGCCTGGCCTTTACAATGAGCAGTTCTTC. Translation gives CSVEDRGPGLYNEQFF.

This clonotype was picked up many times. The chain employs TRBV18 and TRBJ1-3; TRBD1 is a possible D gene (5 bases). The ends were cut back, 6 bases at V and 4 bases at J, with 10 bases in the middle. The CDR3 runs to 13 residues. From germline, CDR1 is KGHSH and CDR2 LQKENI. CDR3 in DNA: TGTGCCAGCTCGCGGGACGAGGGAAACACCATATATTTT. Translated: CASSRDEGNTIYF.

CDR3 in DNA: TGCGCCAGCAGTGTGGGGTACACTGAAGCTTTCTTT. Amino acids: CASSVGYTEAFF. The J gene is TRBJ1-1, the V gene TRBV10-1; no definite D call. The CDR3 is made up of 12 amino acids. V shed 4 bases and J shed 3 bases, with 6 bases lying between them. From germline, CDR1 is WNHNN and CDR2 SYGVQD (reference sequence).

This clonotype came up many times. This chain links TRBV9 with TRBJ1-6, with 7 nucleotides matching TRBD1. CDR1 and CDR2 from the germline V gene are SGDLS and YYNGEE. The CDR3 is made up of 15 amino acids. Germline trimming cut 0 bases from V and 8 bases from J; bases unmatched to any gene: 5. In DNA, the CDR3 is TGTGCCAGCAGCGTAGCCCCTGACAGGGATTCACCCCTCCACTTT. Residues: CASSVAPDRDSPLHF.

The genes are TRBV10-3 and TRBJ2-3; 7 nucleotides line up with TRBD1. The length of the CDR3 is 14 residues. Germline CDR1 is ENHRY and CDR2 is SYGVKD. The junction had 11 bases not matched to a gene; V was cut back by 10 bases and J by 4 bases. The CDR3, as DNA: TGTGCCACGCGAGTACGACAGGGCGCAGATACGCAGTATTTT. As protein: CATRVRQGADTQYF.

This clonotype was detected many times. J is TRBJ1-3 and V is TRBV20-1; tentative D call: TRBD1 (6 bases). V was clipped by 6 bases and J by 5 bases, with 11 bases between them. The CDR3 contains 12 residues. CDR1 is DFQATT and CDR2 is SNEGSKA in the germline V gene (reference sequence). CDR3 bases: TGCAGTGCCTTACAGGGCAGAAACACCATATATTTT. It codes for CSALQGRNTIYF.

This clonotype was counted many times. J is TRBJ1-4 and V is TRBV20-1; 7 bases agree with TRBD1. The CDR3 consists of 15 residues. With 0 bases clipped from V and 5 bases from J, the junction kept 6 bases outside the gene matches. Looked up from germline, CDR1 is DFQATT and CDR2 is SNEGSKA (reference sequence). As DNA, the CDR3 is TGCAGTGCTAGAGACACAGGGGTCAAAAATGAAAAACTGTTTTTT. This gives the protein CSARDTGVKNEKLFF.

This clonotype was seen many times. J is TRBJ1-5 and V is TRBV20-1; no reliable D call. Deletions cut 3 bases from V and 5 bases from J, with 11 bases between. Germline assignment: CDR1 DFQATT and CDR2 SNEGSKA (reference sequence). The CDR3 consists of 13 residues. Written as DNA, the CDR3 is TGCAGTGCTAGGGGAACAACAGATCAGCCCCAGCATTTT. Translated: CSARGTTDQPQHF.

This clonotype was seen repeatedly, ten times or more. The chain joins TRBV20-1 to TRBJ2-3; unclear D gene. CDR1 and CDR2 (germline): DFQATT, SNEGSKA (reference sequence). V gave up 1 base and J gave up 0 bases, with 11 bases separating them. There are 15 residues in the CDR3. CDR3 region: CSARAAAISTDTQYF. CDR3 DNA: TGCAGTGCTAGAGCAGCAGCCATTAGCACAGATACGCAGTATTTT.